These 22 T cell receptor delta chains came from one sample sequenced in a study of gammadelta T cells in human blood. TCRdb fed the RT-PCR reads into CATT to redo clone calling. The profile covers around 790 delta-chain clones, with about 35% appearing a single time and approximately 21% taken by the ten largest. Material for sequencing was Vgamma9Vdelta2 gamma-delta T cells from infant blood. The source is a human donor.

Within the sample, this clone is large. The chain uses TRDV2 and TRDJ3; TRDD3 aligns across 10 bases. Germline V gene data show CDR1 as GEAIGNYY and CDR2 as EKD. The CDR3 spans 18 residues. The ends lost 1 base at V and 0 bases at J; junction bases unmatched: 2. The CDR3 DNA reads as TGTGCCTGTGACACTGGGGGATACAGCTCCTGGGACACCCGACAGATGTTTTTC. It codes for CACDTGGYSSWDTRQMFF.

The V call is TRDV2, the J call TRDJ3; 11 bases align to TRDD3. The J gene, absent from TCRdb, was called here by matching the DNA to germline. The ends lost 2 bases at V and 11 bases at J; junction bases unmatched: 7. This CDR3 comprises 16 residues. The V gene's germline CDR1 is GEAIGNYY and CDR2 EKD. The CDR3 coding sequence is TGTGCCTGTGACAAACTGGGGGATATAAAGGCCCGACAGATGTTTTTC. Its translation is CACDKLGDIKARQMFF.

A note on this clone: With only one base between it and a far larger clone, this is likely a read error. The rearrangement joins TRDV2 to TRDJ2, with 13 positions matching TRDD3. The J gene is not listed in TCRdb, so it was assigned here from a DNA match to germline. The germline V gene encodes CDR1 GEAIGNYY and CDR2 EKD. The CDR3 length is 15 residues. Trimming took 2 bases from V and 6 from J; bases not matched to a gene: 2. The CDR3 loop reads CACDILGDTAAQLFF. As DNA, the CDR3 is TGTGCCTGTGACATACTGGGGGATACGGCAGCACAACTCTTCTTT.

V and J are TRDV2 and TRDJ1; TRDD3 agrees at 9 bases. Judging by the DNA end, TRDJ2 fits better; the J call may be wrong. The CDR3 runs 16 residues. Germline V CDR1 and CDR2: GEAIGNYY, EKD. The CDR3: CACDSLGDTLTAQLFF. CDR3 in DNA: TGTGCCTGTGACTCATTGGGGGATACTTTGACAGCACAACTCTTCTTT.

As for this clone: It is likely a read error: a sequence one base away is far more abundant. The chain has TRDV2 and TRDJ3; 8 bases line up with TRDD3. Germline lookup yields CDR1 GEAIGNYY and CDR2 EKD. The CDR3 has 18 residues. V shed 3 bases, J shed 2 bases, and the junction held 8 bases outside the gene matches. The CDR3 region is CACDLLGDTAWDTRQMFF. Written as DNA, the CDR3 is TGTGCCTGTGACCTCCTGGGGGACACAGCCTGGGACACCCGACAGATGTTTTTC.

A note on this clone: Just one base apart from a much larger clone, this may be a read error. The sample holds other DNA sequences that translate to the same CDR3. The genes are TRDV2 and TRDJ2; 12 bases match TRDD3. CDR1 and CDR2 (germline): GEAIGNYY, EKD. The CDR3 totals 18 residues. Trimming at V came to 3 bases and at J to 0 bases, leaving 7 bases not matched to a gene. The CDR3 loop is CACDPLGDTQALTAQLFF. The CDR3 bases are TGTGCCTGTGACCCACTGGGGGATACACAAGCTTTGACAGCACAACTCTTCTTT.

This clone appeared a few times. The chain links TRDV2 to TRDJ1, with 10 bases lining up with TRDD3. No J gene is reported in TCRdb; it was inferred here by comparing the DNA with germline. The CDR3 is made up of 15 amino acids. Trimming cost V 0 bases and J 2 bases; bases outside gene matches: 2. CDR1 GEAIGNYY and CDR2 EKD come from the germline V gene. CDR3: CACDTVLGDTDKLIF. The CDR3 nucleotides read TGTGCCTGTGACACCGTACTGGGGGATACCGATAAACTCATCTTT.

By frequency in the sample, this clone is large. The chain carries TRDV2 and TRDJ1; 10 bases match TRDD3. Looked up from germline, CDR1 is GEAIGNYY and CDR2 is EKD. This CDR3 is built from 19 residues. The ends lost 0 bases at V and 1 base at J; junction bases unmatched: 13. In DNA form, the CDR3 reads TGTGCCTGTGACACCGTCATGTACTGGGGGATCCGTAGCACCGATAAACTCATCTTT. Translated: CACDTVMYWGIRSTDKLIF.

In its sample, this clone is medium-sized (0.01 to 0.1%). This chain links TRDV2 with TRDJ3; the match to TRDD3 covers 8 bases. Germline V gene lookup returns CDR1 GEAIGNYY and CDR2 EKD. V gave up 2 bases and J gave up 0 bases; unmatched junction bases: 2. This CDR3 spans 17 amino acids. The CDR3 DNA follows: TGTGCCTGTGACAGTACTGGGGGCTCCTGGGACACCCGACAGATGTTTTTC. Translated, it gives CACDSTGGSWDTRQMFF.

This clone is a singleton in its sample. This chain uses TRDV2 with TRDJ2; 8 bases are a match to TRDD3. In the absence of a J gene in TCRdb, the DNA was matched to germline to assign it here. CDR3 length equals 15 residues. The V gene's germline CDR1 is GEAIGNYY and CDR2 EKD. V lost 0 bases and J lost 5; bases outside the gene matches: 4. CDR3 nucleotides: TGTGCCTGTGACACCGTGGTGGGGGATACAGCACAACTCTTCTTT. It is translated as CACDTVVGDTAQLFF.

This clone is large (0.1 to 1%) in the sample. J is TRDJ2 and V is TRDV2, with 9 bases matching TRDD3. This CDR3 is 16 amino acids long. Germline CDR1 GEAIGNYY, CDR2 EKD. V was clipped by 2 bases and J by 0 bases; unmatched bases: 3. The CDR3 bases are TGTGCCTGTGACATACTGGGGGAAGCTTTGACAGCACAACTCTTCTTT. Encoded protein: CACDILGEALTAQLFF.

As for this clone: A far more abundant clone sits one base away, making this likely a read error. The chain recombines TRDV2 with TRDJ3; 8 bases line up with TRDD3. Matching the DNA to germline supplied the J gene, which TCRdb does not give. Germline-derived CDR1 and CDR2 are GEAIGNYY and EKD. CDR3 length equals 22 residues. V shed 1 base, J shed 0 bases, and the junction held 16 bases outside the gene matches. In DNA form, the CDR3 reads TGTGCCTGTGACACGTCGACGGGGACTGGGGGCCCCAGCTCCTGGGACACCCGACAGATGTTTTTC. Translating it yields CACDTSTGTGGPSSWDTRQMFF.

For this clone: It differs at one base from a far larger clone, so likely a read error. This chain connects TRDV2 to TRDJ3; 11 bases fit TRDD3. J was trimmed by 0 bases and V by 2 bases; bases with no gene match: 5. Germline V gives CDR1 GEAIGNYY, CDR2 EKD. The CDR3 loop spans 19 amino acids. CDR3 bases: TGTGCCTGTGACATAGTACTGGGGGATAGCTCCTGGGACACCCGACAGATGTTTTTC. Its translation is CACDIVLGDSSWDTRQMFF.

The count of this clone is one. This likely traces to a read error, being one base from a far larger clone. With the J gene uncalled, the V gene is TRDV2; the DNA was not compared with TRDD3, the D call given in the table. Germline values: CDR1 GEAIGNYY, CDR2 EKD. This CDR3 contains 18 residues. DNA for the CDR3: TGTGCCTGTGACCCCTCTACTGGGGGATACGCCTACACCGATAAACCCATCTTT. It yields the protein CACDPSTGGYAYTDKPIF.

V and J are TRDV2 and TRDJ3; 11 nucleotides agree with TRDD3. TCRdb does not report a J gene; here it was assigned by matching the DNA to germline references. This CDR3 is built from 18 residues. Per the germline V gene, CDR1 is GEAIGNYY and CDR2 is EKD. Trimming removed 3 bases from V and 1 base from J; junction bases left unmatched: 4. The CDR3 DNA reads TGTGCCTGTGACGTACTGGGGGATAAATCCTGGGACACCCGACAGATGTTTTTC. Translated: CACDVLGDKSWDTRQMFF.

In this sample, this clone turned up a few times. Although no V gene was called, TRDJ2 is the J gene. This CDR3 is built from 10 residues. The CDR3 DNA follows: TGTAGTGCTTTGACAGCACAACTCTTCTTT. This translates into CSALTAQLFF.

The J gene is TRDJ3, the V gene TRDV2, with 9 bases matching TRDD3. TCRdb is silent on the J gene; assignment here came from matching the DNA to germline. V trimming: 3 bases; J trimming: 11 bases; junction bases outside the gene matches: 13. Germline-derived CDR1 and CDR2 are GEAIGNYY and EKD. The CDR3 totals 17 residues. The DNA of the CDR3 is TGTGCCTGTGACGCCCTGGTGGGGGATATAAAGGCCCGACAGATGTTTTTC. Protein product: CACDALVGDIKARQMFF.

This clone was recorded once. Given a far larger clone just one base away, this is likely a sequencing read error. The chain employs TRDV2 and TRDJ1; 8 nucleotides align to TRDD3. TCRdb leaves out the J gene; it was filled in here by matching the DNA to germline. The CDR3 loop spans 18 amino acids. The germline gives CDR1 GEAIGNYY, CDR2 EKD. The junction had 17 bases not matched to a gene; V was cut back by 6 bases and J by 0 bases. In DNA form, the CDR3 reads TGTGCCTGTTTTTCTCTACTGGGGGGCAACTCCTACACCGATAAACTCATCTTT. Its translation: CACFSLLGGNSYTDKLIF.

This clone occurred a few times. This sequence may be a read error, since a much larger clone differs from it by one base. The rearrangement uses TRDV2 and TRDJ3, with TRDD3 matching 12 bases. Germline-derived CDR1 and CDR2 are GEAIGNYY and EKD. The CDR3 sequence is 18 residues long. CDR3 region: CACDPLGDTAWGTRQMFF. The DNA for the CDR3 is TGTGCCTGTGACCCACTGGGGGATACTGCCTGGGGCACCCGACAGATGTTTTTC.

As regards this clone: This sequence is one base from a far larger clone and is likely a read error. The V and J genes are TRDV2 and TRDJ2; 9 nucleotides match TRDD3. TCRdb lists no J gene, so it was determined here by aligning the DNA to germline. V lost 4 bases and J lost 1; bases outside the gene matches: 3. The germline V gene encodes CDR1 GEAIGNYY and CDR2 EKD. The CDR3 extends over 15 amino acids. The CDR3 DNA follows: TGTGCCTGTGATGTACTGGGGGATTTGACAGCACAACTCTTCTTT. Its protein is CACDVLGDLTAQLFF.

V is TRDV2 and J is TRDJ1; TRDD3 matches 11 bases. The J gene, absent from TCRdb, was called here by matching the DNA to germline. The CDR3 contains 15 residues. The germline V gene encodes CDR1 GEAIGNYY and CDR2 EKD. Germline trimming cut 0 bases from V and 3 bases from J; bases unmatched to any gene: 2. CDR3 sequence (DNA): TGTGCCTGTGACACCGCTGGGGGATACTCCGATAAACTCATCTTT. The encoded protein is CACDTAGGYSDKLIF.

On this clone: The mismatch at residue 3 between this DNA's translation and the TCRdb protein of a much larger clone likely reflects a read error; the protein shown is translated from the DNA. This sequence joins TRDV2 and TRDJ3; 12 bases are a match to TRDD3. TCRdb records no J gene; here it was assigned by comparing the DNA to germline. Looked up from germline, CDR1 is GEAIGNYY and CDR2 is EKD. There are 19 residues in the CDR3. CDR3 nucleotides: TGTGCCGGTGACACCGTACTGGGGGATACCGCCTGGGACACCCGACAGATGTTTTTC. This sequence encodes CAGDTVLGDTAWDTRQMFF.